Each of the 27 T cell receptor beta chains below was sequenced from the same sample in a study of cytomegalovirus exposure and HLA in healthy donors. Primers for the PCR totalled 60 Vbeta and 13 Jbeta. The repertoire was sequenced with immunoSEQ multiplex PCR; TCRdb's copy has only in-frame clones and lacks some. The sample has roughly 170,000 clones; 65% to 75% are singletons. The sequenced sample consisted of PBMCs. The receptor source for this set is a girl between 5 and 17 years old in good health and CMV-seronegative.

This sequence joins TRBV20-1 and TRBJ1-1; D remains unclear. The CDR3 contains 11 residues. V shed 3 bases and J shed 5 bases, with 7 bases lying between them. Per the germline V gene, CDR1 is DFQATT and CDR2 is SNEGSKA (reference sequence). The CDR3 nucleotides are TGCAGTGCTAGTGGGAGAACTGAAGCTTTCTTT. Translated, it gives CSASGRTEAFF.

The CDR3 here is CASSWLQGSRLTDTEAFF. DNA for the CDR3: TGCGCCAGCAGCTGGCTACAGGGATCTCGGCTCACAGACACTGAAGCTTTCTTT. This rearrangement joins TRBV5-1 to TRBJ1-1, with a weak D call TRBD1 (6 bases). Germline CDR1 is SGHRS and CDR2 is YFSETQ. This CDR3 comprises 18 residues. Between the trimmed V and J ends, which lost 3 bases and 3 bases, there was a span of 24 bases. The full variable domain, completed using reference TRBV5-1 and TRBJ1-1, is KAGVTQTPRYLIKTRGQQVTLSCSPISGHRSVSWYQQTPGQGLQFLFEYFSETQRNKGNFPGRFSGRQFSNSRSEMNVSTLELGDSALYLCASSWLQGSRLTDTEAFFGQGTRLTVV.

The chain recombines TRBV28 with TRBJ1-5, with a possible D match to TRBD1 (6 bases). Germline CDR1 and CDR2: MDHEN and SYDVKM. This CDR3 comprises 13 residues. With 6 bases removed from V and 3 bases from J, the gap between germline ends came to 9 bases. This CDR3 is CASSRDINQPQHF. DNA for the CDR3: TGTGCCAGCAGCCGGGACATCAATCAGCCCCAGCATTTT.

V is TRBV6-1 and J is TRBJ1-2; 11 positions agree with TRBD1. CDR1 is MNHNS and CDR2 is SASEGT in the germline V gene. The ends lost 7 bases at V and 5 bases at J; junction bases unmatched: 6. CDR3 size: 14 residues. CDR3 protein: CASTNGQGAYGYTF. As DNA, the CDR3 is TGTGCCAGCACCAACGGACAGGGGGCTTATGGCTACACCTTC.

The chain uses TRBV9 and TRBJ1-5, with D maybe TRBD1 (6 bases). V shed 4 bases and J shed 5 bases, with 13 bases lying between them. From germline, CDR1 is SGDLS and CDR2 YYNGEE. The CDR3 sequence is 14 residues long. The CDR3 loop reads CASSLHRDDQPQHF. The CDR3 DNA follows: TGTGCCAGCAGCCTACACAGGGATGATCAGCCCCAGCATTTT.

This clone was detected only a few times. V usage is TRBV2 and J usage is TRBJ1-1, with 8 nucleotides matching TRBD1. CDR3 length: 13 residues. Trimming cost V 5 bases and J 5 bases; bases outside gene matches: 4. CDR1 is SNHLY and CDR2 is FYNNEI in the germline V gene. CDR3 sequence: CASSKDRGTEAFF. Written as DNA, the CDR3 is TGTGCCAGCAGTAAAGACAGGGGTACTGAAGCTTTCTTT.

CDR3 in amino acids: CASSLGQGGTEAFF. CDR3 DNA sequence: TGTGCCAGCAGTTTGGGACAGGGGGGAACTGAAGCTTTCTTT. V and J are TRBV27 and TRBJ1-1, with TRBD1 identical over 11 bases. With 3 bases clipped from V and 5 bases from J, the junction kept 2 bases outside the gene matches. This CDR3 spans 14 amino acids. Per germline, CDR1 MNHEY and CDR2 SMNVEV (reference sequence).

The V and J genes are TRBV5-4 and TRBJ2-3, with TRBD2 matching 9 bases. Germline CDR1 is SGHNT and CDR2 is YYREEE (reference sequence). V dropped 6 bases and J dropped 0; count of bases not matched to a gene: 5. The CDR3 length is 15 residues. For the CDR3, the DNA is TGTGCCAGCAACCCTAGCGGGACGAGCACAGATACGCAGTATTTT. The encoded protein is CASNPSGTSTDTQYF.

This sequence joins TRBV9 and TRBJ1-2; 8 bases line up with TRBD1. This CDR3 is built from 14 residues. Trimming removed 0 bases from V and 6 bases from J; junction bases left unmatched: 4. The germline gives CDR1 SGDLS, CDR2 YYNGEE. In nucleotides, the CDR3 is TGTGCCAGCAGCGTAGGTGGACAGGGTCATGGCTACACCTTC. Translating gives CASSVGGQGHGYTF.

The chain carries TRBV5-1 and TRBJ2-7; 9 bases align to TRBD1. Unmatched junction bases numbered 5, after V lost 0 bases and J lost 1 base. The CDR3 is made up of 16 amino acids. Per the germline V gene, CDR1 is SGHRS and CDR2 is YFSETQ. In DNA, the CDR3 is TGCGCCAGCAGCTTGGGCCGGGACAGGGTATCCTACGAGCAGTACTTC. Its translation: CASSLGRDRVSYEQYF.

This clone was detected only a few times. The chain uses TRBV29-1 and TRBJ1-4, with D unclear. CDR1 is SQVTM and CDR2 is ANQGSEA in the germline V gene. V shed 6 bases and J shed 0 bases, with 14 bases lying between them. This CDR3 spans 15 amino acids. CDR3 amino acids: CSVAGGPATNEKLFF. In nucleotides, the CDR3 is TGCAGCGTCGCCGGAGGACCGGCAACTAATGAAAAACTGTTTTTT.

This chain uses TRBV6-1 with TRBJ1-5, with D uncertain. The CDR3 has 14 residues. In germline, CDR1 is MNHNS, CDR2 SASEGT. V was pared by 8 bases and J by 7 bases, with 18 bases between. The CDR3 protein is CASSEVAIDQPQHF. Written as DNA, the CDR3 is TGTGCCAGCTCCGAGGTGGCCATCGACCAGCCCCAGCATTTT.

The chain couples TRBV11-2 to TRBJ2-1, with 8 bases fitting TRBD2. The CDR3 covers 15 residues. V lost 6 bases and J lost 7; bases outside the gene matches: 11. Germline assignment: CDR1 SGHAT and CDR2 FQNNGV. CDR3 DNA sequence: TGTGCCAGCAGTCCTCGGGAGGGGAGGAGGAATGAGCAGTTCTTC. Amino acid sequence: CASSPREGRRNEQFF.

This chain connects TRBV27 to TRBJ1-5; TRBD1 agrees at 8 bases. The CDR3 length is 13 residues. The germline gives CDR1 MNHEY, CDR2 SMNVEV (reference sequence). V was pared by 6 bases and J by 5 bases, with 3 bases of the junction left unmatched. CDR3 loop: CASRTGVDQPQHF. CDR3 in DNA: TGTGCCAGCAGGACAGGGGTCGATCAGCCCCAGCATTTT.

In this sample, this clone turned up once. The V call is TRBV5-4, the J call TRBJ1-5; no clear D gene. This CDR3 contains 13 residues. Trimming took 4 bases from V and 4 from J, leaving 9 bases between them. Germline CDR1 is SGHNT and CDR2 is YYREEE (reference sequence). CDR3 sequence reads: CASSLSGNQPQHF. CDR3 nucleotide sequence: TGTGCCAGCAGCCTGAGCGGGAATCAGCCCCAGCATTTT.

The chain combines TRBV6-5 with TRBJ2-7; D is perhaps TRBD1 (5 bases). Looked up from germline, CDR1 is MNHEY and CDR2 is SVGAGI. The CDR3 has 15 residues. Deletions cut 9 bases from V and 2 bases from J, with 20 bases between. This CDR3 reads CASPLIEPRAYEQYF. The DNA of the CDR3 is TGTGCCAGTCCCCTGATAGAGCCCAGGGCCTACGAGCAGTACTTC.

Ten or more counts support this clone. V usage is TRBV13 and J usage is TRBJ2-2; D remains unclear. Germline V gene sequence: CDR1 PRHDT, CDR2 FYEKMQ (reference sequence). Trimming shortened V by 0 bases and J by 10 bases, and 3 bases separated the two germline ends. The length of the CDR3 is 11 residues. DNA for the CDR3: TGTGCCAGCAGCTTAGGCAAGGAGCTGTTTTTT. It translates to CASSLGKELFF.

This clone was recorded once. The chain is built from TRBV19 and TRBJ2-5; 7 positions match TRBD1. Losses at the gene ends were 1 base for V and 1 base for J; bases not matched to a gene: 6. The V gene's germline CDR1 is LNHDA and CDR2 SQIVND (reference sequence). The CDR3 covers 16 residues. CDR3 protein: CASSIGGTVSQETQYF. The CDR3 DNA is TGTGCCAGTAGTATAGGGGGGACAGTAAGCCAAGAGACCCAGTACTTC.

The J gene is TRBJ1-2, the V gene TRBV6-4; 8 bases agree with TRBD1. V shed 4 bases and J 0 bases; nucleotides not matched to a gene: 4. This CDR3 is 15 amino acids long. Per the germline V gene, CDR1 is MRHNA and CDR2 is SNTAGT. CDR3: CASSAGQGANYGYTF. CDR3 bases: TGTGCCAGCAGTGCCGGACAGGGAGCTAACTATGGCTACACCTTC.

This clone appeared a single time. The chain uses TRBV11-3 and TRBJ2-2, with D perhaps TRBD2 (6 bases). The V end lost 4 bases, the J end lost 5 bases, and 14 bases lay between the germline ends. This CDR3 region has 15 residues. Germline V gene sequence: CDR1 SGHNT, CDR2 YENEEA. The CDR3 sequence: CASSSRRGGTGELFF. CDR3 DNA sequence: TGTGCCAGCAGCTCCCGGCGGGGCGGGACCGGGGAGCTGTTTTTT.

The J gene is TRBJ2-3, the V gene TRBV18, with D perhaps matching TRBD2 (5 bases). Trimming left V 3 bases short and J 5 bases short, with 9 bases between. CDR1 KGHSH and CDR2 LQKENI come from the germline V gene. The CDR3 extends over 13 amino acids. CDR3 in DNA: TGTGCCAGCTCACCGGGAGCAAAAGATACGCAGTATTTT. This gives the protein CASSPGAKDTQYF. Full variable domain (rest looked up from reference TRBV18 and TRBJ2-3): NAGVMQNPRHLVRRRGQEARLRCSPMKGHSHVYWYRQLPEEGLKFMVYLQKENIIDESGMPKERFSAEFPKEGPSILRIQQVVRGDSAAYFCASSPGAKDTQYFGPGTRLTVL.

The gene calls are TRBV30 and TRBJ1-6, with unresolved D. This CDR3 is 14 amino acids long. Per the germline V gene, CDR1 is GTSNPN and CDR2 is SVGIG (reference sequence). The V end lost 5 bases, the J end lost 1 base, and 9 bases lay between the germline ends. CDR3 residues: CAWRGESYNSPLHF. In DNA, the CDR3 is TGTGCCTGGCGGGGAGAATCCTATAATTCACCCCTCCACTTT.

The chain carries TRBV29-1 and TRBJ2-7; 9 nucleotides agree with TRBD1. The CDR3 spans 15 residues. The ends lost 2 bases at V and 2 bases at J; junction bases unmatched: 7. The germline V gene encodes CDR1 SQVTM and CDR2 ANQGSEA. The CDR3 here is CSVETDRGGTYEQYF. Here the CDR3 DNA reads TGCAGCGTTGAAACCGACAGGGGGGGAACCTACGAGCAGTACTTC.

The chain has TRBV7-8 and TRBJ2-7; D gene uncertain. The germline CDR1 and CDR2 sequences are SGHVS and FQNEAQ. This CDR3 has 15 amino acids. V was clipped by 2 bases and J by 5 bases, with 16 bases between them. CDR3 residues: CASSLPGSLLNEQYF. The CDR3 DNA reads TGTGCCAGCAGCTTACCCGGGTCACTGTTGAACGAGCAGTACTTC.

The gene calls are TRBV5-1 and TRBJ2-7; D unclear. Trimming removed 5 bases at V and 4 bases at J, with 7 bases between. In germline, CDR1 is SGHRS, CDR2 YFSETQ. CDR3 length: 11 amino acids. In DNA, the CDR3 is TGCGCCAGCAGGAGTGAGTACGAGCAGTACTTC. It encodes CASRSEYEQYF.

The gene calls are TRBV4-1 and TRBJ2-3, with D tentatively TRBD2 (6 bases). Germline-derived CDR1 and CDR2 are MGHRA and YSYEKL. This CDR3 comprises 14 residues. The V end lost 0 bases, the J end lost 4 bases, and 8 bases lay between the germline ends. CDR3 amino acids: CASSQDPGADTQYF. As DNA, the CDR3 is TGCGCCAGCAGCCAAGATCCGGGAGCAGATACGCAGTATTTT.

This sequence joins TRBV19 and TRBJ2-7; 7 nucleotides agree with TRBD2. Trimming removed 0 bases from V and 1 base from J; junction bases left unmatched: 6. This CDR3 has 16 amino acids. Germline values: CDR1 LNHDA, CDR2 SQIVND (reference sequence). The DNA of the CDR3 is TGTGCCAGTAGTATAGAGATAGCGGGTCAATCCTACGAGCAGTACTTC. As protein: CASSIEIAGQSYEQYF.